This T cell receptor (beta chain) was identified in a study of T cell changes during pregnancy in multiple sclerosis. The CDR3 covers 15 residues. Per the germline V gene, CDR1 is LNHDA and CDR2 is SQIVND (reference sequence). With 6 bases clipped from V and 4 bases from J, the junction kept 11 bases outside the gene matches. The protocol was immunoSEQ multiplex PCR, while the TCRdb copy is restricted to in-frame clones and leaves out a portion. The sample lists over 45,000 clones; about 90% were seen once. The sequences come from peripheral blood, collected in the first trimester of pregnancy. The V gene is TRBV19, the J gene TRBJ1-1, with 7 bases fitting TRBD1. The receptor's source is a female donor with multiple sclerosis, enrolled in a pregnancy study. The DNA of the CDR3 is TGTGCCAGTAGCAAGGGGGCGCTGAGGGGCACTGAAGCTTTCTTT. It specifies CASSKGALRGTEAFF.